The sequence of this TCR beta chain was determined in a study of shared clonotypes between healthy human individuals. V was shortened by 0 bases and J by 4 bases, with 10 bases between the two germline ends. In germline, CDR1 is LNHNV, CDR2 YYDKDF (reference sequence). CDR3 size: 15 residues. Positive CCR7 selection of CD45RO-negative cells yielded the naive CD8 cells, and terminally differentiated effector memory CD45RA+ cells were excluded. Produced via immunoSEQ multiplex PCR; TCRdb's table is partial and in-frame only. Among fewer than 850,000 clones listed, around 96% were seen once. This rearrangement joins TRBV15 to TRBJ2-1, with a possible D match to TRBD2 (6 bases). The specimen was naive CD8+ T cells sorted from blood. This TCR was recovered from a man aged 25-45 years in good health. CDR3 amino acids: CATSREGLTYNEQFF. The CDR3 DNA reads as TGTGCCACCAGCAGAGAAGGACTAACATACAATGAGCAGTTCTTC.